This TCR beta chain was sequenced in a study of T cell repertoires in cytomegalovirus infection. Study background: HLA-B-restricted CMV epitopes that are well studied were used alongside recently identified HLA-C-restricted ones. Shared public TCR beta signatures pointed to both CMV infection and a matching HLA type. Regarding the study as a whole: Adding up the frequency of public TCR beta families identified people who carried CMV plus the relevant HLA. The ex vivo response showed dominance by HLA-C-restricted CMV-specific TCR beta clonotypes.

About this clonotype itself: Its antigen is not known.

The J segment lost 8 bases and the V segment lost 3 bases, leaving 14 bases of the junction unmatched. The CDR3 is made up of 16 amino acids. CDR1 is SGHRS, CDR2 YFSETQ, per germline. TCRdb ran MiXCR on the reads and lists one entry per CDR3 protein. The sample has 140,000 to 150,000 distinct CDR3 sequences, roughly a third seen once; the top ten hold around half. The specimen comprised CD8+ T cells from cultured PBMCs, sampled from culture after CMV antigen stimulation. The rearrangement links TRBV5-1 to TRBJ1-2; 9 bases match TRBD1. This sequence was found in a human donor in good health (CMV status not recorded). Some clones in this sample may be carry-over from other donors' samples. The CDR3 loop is CASSSGWTGDIEGYTF. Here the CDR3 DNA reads TGCGCCAGCAGCTCCGGATGGACAGGGGATATTGAGGGCTACACCTTC.